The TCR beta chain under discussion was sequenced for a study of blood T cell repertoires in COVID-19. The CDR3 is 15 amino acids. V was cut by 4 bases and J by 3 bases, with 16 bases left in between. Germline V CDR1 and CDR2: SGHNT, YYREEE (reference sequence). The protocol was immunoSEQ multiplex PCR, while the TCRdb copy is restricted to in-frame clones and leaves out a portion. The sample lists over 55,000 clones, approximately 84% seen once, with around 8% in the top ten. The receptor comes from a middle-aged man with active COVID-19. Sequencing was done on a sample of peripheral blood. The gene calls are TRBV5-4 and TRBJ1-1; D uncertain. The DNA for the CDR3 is TGTGCCAGCAGCCCTGAGCGGGGTAGGGACACTGAAGCTTTCTTT. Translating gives CASSPERGRDTEAFF.